This TCR beta chain derives from a study of blood T cell repertoires in COVID-19 (dated by TCRdb to about 2020). About the full investigation: The collaborator samples originated in the United States, Italy and Spain and spanned the acute and convalescent phases of COVID-19. The material from the prospective study consisted of cDNA or gDNA derived from T cells, B-cell-depleted T cells, or PBMCs. Deeply sampled blood TCRbeta repertoires from subjects exposed to, actively infected with, or recovered from COVID-19 were included in the dataset. The repertoires were released in a freely available public database meant as a resource for research on the immune response to SARS-CoV-2. The samples were drawn from two sources: the first 160 participants of the ongoing ImmuneRACE study, and approximately 1,300 subjects contributed by 6 global collaborators. Sample metadata almost always included a de-identified subject ID, COVID-19 status, age in years and sex. Where HLA class I and class II types were available, the types were taken from metadata supplied by the sample provider, not from assay-based typing.

Overall study results and their limits: The quantity of clinical and demographic metadata differed by source and by participant and was supplied without curation.

V is cut by 3 bases and J by 4 bases, and the space between the germline ends is 9 bases. The CDR3 measures 13 amino acids from cysteine to phenylalanine. Solely the CDR3 DNA is kept, with 39 bases framed from the first base. The germline V gene specifies SNHLY as CDR1 and FYNNEI as CDR2. TCRbeta CDR3 regions were amplified from genomic DNA using the immunoSEQ Assay, a bias-controlled multiplex PCR. Regarding the original processing steps: The number of nucleated cells in each sample was estimated from the amplification of reference gene primers within the assay. To quantify the absolute abundance of each unique TCRbeta CDR3 rearrangement, sequence reads were collapsed and filtered. For each sample, productive Simpson clonality was calculated as the square root of Simpson's diversity index across productive rearrangements. Not all clones reach the TCRdb copy of this immuneACCESS table, which keeps in-frame sequences only. Checked studies attribute under half of the gap to unresolved V genes and leave the rest unexplained. V, J and clone size reflect that table, while D and trimming were determined from the DNA. The table for this sample lists 310,000 or so clones; more than 85% of them were counted only once. The ten largest clonotypes hold 2% to 2.5% of the sample.

In Seattle, one collaborating source enrolled patients while the infection was active and tracked those patients longitudinally over the course of disease. The collaborating institutions used their own protocols to collect whole blood in K2EDTA tubes. For TCRbeta analysis, collaborators shipped samples in one of three forms: frozen whole blood, isolated PBMCs, or DNA extracted from either of those sample types. About this clone itself: The antigen it binds to is not known. Per-nucleotide qualities are absent, and no much larger clonotype sits a single base away.

Here the chain combines TRBV2 and TRBJ2-5, with the D gene not clear enough to name. Material: peripheral blood. The receptor was isolated from a woman aged 25-40 years with COVID-19, enrolled during active disease. Here is the DNA: TGTGCCAGCAGTGAGTCAGTTCTAGAGACCCAGTACTTC. Its coded protein is CASSESVLETQYF.